This entry describes one TCR beta chain. Its antigen remains unidentified. It was across several immunoSEQ plates that each subset's genomic DNA was evenly split. The protocol was immunoSEQ multiplex PCR, while the TCRdb copy is restricted to in-frame clones and leaves out a portion. The sample holds some 630,000 clones, roughly 96% seen once. Germline V lookup: CDR1 PRHDT, CDR2 FYEKMQ (reference sequence). The V segment lost 5 bases and the J segment 0 bases; nucleotides outside the gene matches: 5. The CDR3 spans 15 residues. The data derive from a study of shared clonotypes between healthy human individuals. Selected positively for CCR7 and CD45RO-negative, naive CD8 cells excluded terminally differentiated effector memory CD45RA+ cells. Overall study results and limits: Of the naive CD4 clonotypes, roughly 5% were shared across several donors. Naive subsets, compared against memory subsets, generally had larger estimated richness values.

The specimen was naive CD8+ T cells sorted from blood. This receptor was taken from a woman in her thirties in good health. J is TRBJ2-7 and V is TRBV13; TRBD1 agrees at 9 bases. CDR3 protein: CASSARDRVSYEQYF. Written as DNA, the CDR3 is TGTGCCAGCAGCGCCCGGGACAGGGTCTCCTACGAGCAGTACTTC.